This T cell receptor beta chain emerged from a study of Ad26.COV2.S vaccination and SARS-CoV-2 variants. As for the study in general: Participant was drawn from the COV1001 Ad26.COV2.S trial arm. Findings and limits, study-wide: Placebo recipients showed lower spike-specific TCR breadth than vaccinees.

Treatment defined: around 19 received Ad26.COV2.S at low or high dose, single or two shots; several received placebo; per-sample allocation not given. Day 63 after the first vaccine or placebo injection was the time point for sampling. Only in-frame clones appear in the TCRdb table, and some are missing; sequencing was by immunoSEQ multiplex PCR. The repertoire holds a few hundred thousand clones, with 70% to 90% as singletons. Germline CDR1 KGHDR, CDR2 SFDVKD. V was cut by 1 base and J by 7 bases, with 3 bases left in between. CDR3 length: 11 residues. A remark on this clone: Antigen unknown.

The chain recombines TRBV24-1 with TRBJ1-1; no clear D gene. Sequencing was performed on peripheral blood, taken in a trial of Ad26.COV2.S vaccine versus placebo. The source of this sequence is a person between 18 and 65 years old who received the Ad26.COV2.S COVID-19 vaccine or a placebo. In DNA, the CDR3 is TGTGCCACCAGTGATTTAGGTGAAGCTTTCTTT. This gives the protein CATSDLGEAFF.